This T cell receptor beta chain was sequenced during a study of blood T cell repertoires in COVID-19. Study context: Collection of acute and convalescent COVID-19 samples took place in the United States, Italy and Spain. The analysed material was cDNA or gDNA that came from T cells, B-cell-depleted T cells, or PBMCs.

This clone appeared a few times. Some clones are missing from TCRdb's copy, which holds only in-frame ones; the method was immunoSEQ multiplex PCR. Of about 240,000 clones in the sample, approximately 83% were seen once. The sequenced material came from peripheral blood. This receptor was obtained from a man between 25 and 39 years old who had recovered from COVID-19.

The CDR3 spells CASSLAGGDNEQFF. In DNA form, the CDR3 reads TGCGCCAGCAGCTTGGCCGGGGGAGACAATGAGCAGTTCTTC. The gene calls are TRBV5-1 and TRBJ2-1; the D gene is possibly TRBD2 (6 bases). V was cut by 0 bases and J by 5 bases, with 9 bases left in between. CDR3 size: 14 residues. Germline CDR1 reads SGHRS; CDR2 reads YFSETQ. The full variable domain, its missing parts supplied by reference TRBV5-1 and TRBJ2-1, is KAGVTQTPRYLIKTRGQQVTLSCSPISGHRSVSWYQQTPGQGLQFLFEYFSETQRNKGNFPGRFSGRQFSNSRSEMNVSTLELGDSALYLCASSLAGGDNEQFFGPGTRLTVL.